The T cell receptor (beta chain) described here comes from a study of blood T cell repertoires in COVID-19. On the study more broadly: Sites across the United States, Italy and Spain contributed samples from acute and convalescent COVID-19.

The data were produced by immunoSEQ multiplex PCR, yet TCRdb's version contains in-frame clones alone and is incomplete. The table includes approximately 68,000 clones, approximately 80% detected once. Deletions cut 5 bases from V and 5 bases from J, with 18 bases between. The CDR3 sequence is 15 residues long. Germline V gene data show CDR1 as SEHNR and CDR2 as FQNEAQ (reference sequence). This TCR was recovered from an elderly man with active COVID-19. The chain has TRBV7-9 and TRBJ1-1, with D possibly TRBD1 on 6 matching bases. Material for sequencing was peripheral blood. The CDR3 loop is CASSTEGGLATEAFF. The CDR3 nucleotides are TGTGCCAGCAGCACAGAGGGGGGGCTGGCGACTGAAGCTTTCTTT.